This TCR beta chain is from a study of T cells in Graves' hyperthyroidism and ophthalmopathy. The CDR3 regions of TCR beta were amplified from RNA transcripts. During a first-round RT-PCR of the TCR CDR3, the HTBI primer set was used. TCRdb independently ran MiXCR on the multiplex PCR reads; one entry per CDR3 protein. The profile shows more than 300,000 distinct CDR3 sequences, approximately 14% of them singletons. This clonotype was seen more than once but under ten times. The V gene's germline CDR1 is SGHNT and CDR2 YENEEA. The CDR3 runs to 16 residues. J was trimmed by 4 bases and V by 5 bases; bases with no gene match: 10.

Sequenced sample: blood. The TCR was taken from a woman aged 60-75 years with Graves' hyperthyroidism. The rearrangement uses TRBV11-3 and TRBJ2-1; 8 nucleotides line up with TRBD2. The CDR3 nucleotides are TGTGCCAGCAGCCTCTCCATAGCGGGGACTTACAATGAGCAGTTCTTC. This gives the protein CASSLSIAGTYNEQFF.